This TCR beta chain was recovered during a study of cytomegalovirus exposure and HLA in healthy donors. Regarding this clone: No antigen is known for it.

In the PCR, 60 Vbeta and 13 Jbeta primers were used. Produced via immunoSEQ multiplex PCR; TCRdb's table is partial and in-frame only. The sample records fewer than 150,000 clones, about three quarters being singletons. Study outcomes and limitations: When presence/absence was analysed, sequencing depth was taken to be roughly uniform across donors. The study recorded around 160 TCR beta chains that were cytomegalovirus-associated.

The sample consisted of PBMCs. The sequence was collected from a woman aged 30 to 39 in good health and CMV-seronegative.

The CDR3 protein is CASSLGSWLAGDYNEQFF. CDR3 DNA: TGCGCCAGCAGCCTGGGGTCGTGGCTAGCGGGCGACTACAATGAGCAGTTCTTC. J is TRBJ2-1 and V is TRBV5-1; 8 nucleotides agree with TRBD2. CDR3 length equals 18 residues. The germline gives CDR1 SGHRS, CDR2 YFSETQ. The ends lost 4 bases at V and 3 bases at J; junction bases unmatched: 15.